This is a list of T cell receptor beta chains from one sample in a study of T-cell memory formation after mild COVID-19. TCRdb recomputed calls from the 5' RACE reads with MiXCR, one row per CDR3 protein. The sample includes about 410,000 distinct CDR3 sequences, under 20% of them seen just once. Sequenced: PBMCs or a T cell subset sorted from them (not recorded which). These receptors originate from a man aged 18-30 years who had mild COVID-19 (a few samples of this study predate the infection). Cell type and time point are not known. CDR3s leave out the opening cysteine and the closing phenylalanine or tryptophan. D genes are given only for firm matches.

d_call | j_call | v_call | cdr3_aa
TRBD1 | TRBJ1-2 | TRBV28 | ASSPSTGVLEDYGYT
TRBD1 | TRBJ2-7 | TRBV5-1 | ASSLDRGISYEQY
. | TRBJ1-4 | TRBV9 | ASSPRRGPDEKLF
. | TRBJ1-5 | TRBV3-1 | ASSQEKGPQH
TRBD2 | TRBJ2-5 | TRBV5-1 | ASSFLAGAQETQY
TRBD2 | TRBJ2-7 | TRBV12-3/TRBV12-4 | ASNPGLGREQY
TRBD1 | TRBJ2-5 | TRBV6-1 | ASGTEETQY
. | TRBJ2-5 | TRBV7-2 | ASSVNWDGETQY
. | TRBJ2-3 | TRBV15 | ATSRDRTMTLGAQY
. | TRBJ2-1 | TRBV5-6 | ASSLGGVNEQF
. | TRBJ2-6 | TRBV7-2 | ASSLDWAGANVLT
. | TRBJ2-3 | TRBV7-2 | ASSLLNTQY
TRBD1 | TRBJ1-1 | TRBV7-3 | ASSSRTGVAF
. | TRBJ2-3 | TRBV4-2 | ASSQDLDTQY
. | TRBJ2-2 | TRBV4-3 | ASSPGTNTGELF
TRBD2 | TRBJ2-2 | TRBV5-6 | ASSPRDGRGTGELF
TRBD2 | TRBJ2-7 | TRBV4-1 | ASSKVASGFNEQY
. | TRBJ2-7 | TRBV6-6 | ASSPPGDGEQY
TRBD1 | TRBJ2-1 | TRBV9 | ASSVGGTGGGEQF
TRBD1 | TRBJ2-5 | TRBV10-3 | AISAGGRETQY
. | TRBJ1-1 | TRBV6-5 | ASSYSRGAEAF